This T cell receptor (beta chain) stems from a study of cytomegalovirus exposure and HLA in healthy donors. Notes on the study in general: At a 0.05 false discovery rate, a later analysis found some 18,000 TCR beta sequences to be associated with HLA alleles.

It was with 60 Vbeta and 13 Jbeta primers that the PCR ran. Repertoires were generated with immunoSEQ multiplex PCR, while TCRdb's copy carries only in-frame clones and drops some. The sample lists about 98,000 clones; about 81% were seen once. With regard to this clone: The antigen remains unidentified.

The germline V gene has CDR1 MNHNS and CDR2 SASEGT. The length of the CDR3 is 12 residues. V was trimmed by 6 bases and J by 4 bases, leaving 9 bases between them. The rearrangement uses TRBV6-1 and TRBJ2-5; D is uncertain. The clonotype originates from a man aged 40-49 years in good health and CMV-seronegative. The sequenced sample was PBMCs. CDR3: CASSPLRETQYF. The CDR3 bases are TGTGCCAGCAGCCCACTGCGAGAGACCCAGTACTTC.